The 18 T cell receptor beta chains given below trace back to one sample, sequenced in a study of identical twins. TCRdb re-called the 5' RACE reads through MiXCR, storing one row per CDR3 protein. The sample consists of about 240,000 distinct CDR3 sequences, roughly 13% of them appearing once. The sample also formed part of further work on yellow fever vaccine responses in identical twins.

Sequencing used memory (CD45RO+) T cells sorted from blood. The receptors here all came from a woman younger than 30 in good health.

The V and J genes are TRBV20-1 and TRBJ2-5; D could derive from TRBD1 or TRBD2 (6 bases each). The V and J ends lost 0 bases and 1 base respectively, with 12 bases between them. Germline V gives CDR1 DFQATT, CDR2 SNEGSKA (reference sequence). The CDR3 is made up of 15 amino acids. CDR3 bases: TGCAGTGCTAGAGATATAAGGGGGGCCCAAGAGACCCAGTACTTC. Its protein is CSARDIRGAQETQYF.

On this clonotype: Germline and junction disagree at one end, which may indicate a read error. The chain couples TRBV7-7 to TRBJ2-3, with TRBD2 matching 10 bases. CDR1 is SSHAT and CDR2 is FNYEAQ in the germline V gene (reference sequence). The CDR3 is 19 residues long. The CDR3 sequence is CASSLARGSLAGESDTQYF. In nucleotides, the CDR3 is TGTGCTAGCAGCTTAGCGAGGGGGAGTCTAGCGGGAGAATCAGATACGCAGTATTTT.

The rearrangement links TRBV7-2 to TRBJ2-7; D ambiguous. V was clipped by 1 base and J by 3 bases, with 10 bases between them. The CDR3 is 14 amino acids. Germline CDR1 SGHTA, CDR2 FQGNSA. The CDR3 coding sequence is TGTGCCAGCAGCTTAGAGGGCAGTTACTACGAGCAGTACTTC. This encodes CASSLEGSYYEQYF.

J is TRBJ1-4 and V is TRBV12-3 or TRBV12-4; tentatively, D is TRBD1 (6 bases). Trimming took off 6 bases at V and 8 bases at J, with 16 bases between the two ends. This CDR3 is 14 amino acids long. CDR3 nucleotides: TGTGCCAGCAGCGCACAGGGTCCGGCGGAAAAACTGTTTTTT. Protein sequence: CASSAQGPAEKLFF.

This clonotype was detected many times. The rearrangement uses TRBV12-3 or TRBV12-4 and TRBJ2-5; 9 bases agree with TRBD2. The CDR3 has 15 residues. The trim removed 6 bases at V and 1 base at J, leaving 6 bases unmatched. DNA for the CDR3: TGTGCCAGCAGACCAGCGGGGGGAGTCCAAGAGACCCAGTACTTC. Its translation is CASRPAGGVQETQYF.

The chain is built from TRBV30 and TRBJ2-1; 7 bases match TRBD2. CDR1 and CDR2 (germline): GTSNPN, SVGIG (reference sequence). This CDR3 contains 11 residues. CDR3 nucleotides: TGTGCGGGGGGGGTAGCGAATGAGCAGTTCTTC. Residues: CAGGVANEQFF.

This clonotype was counted a few times. The CDR3 loop is CASSLTDEETQYF. Written as DNA, the CDR3 is TGTGCCAGCAGCCTGACTGATGAAGAGACCCAGTACTTC. The V gene is TRBV4-2, the J gene TRBJ2-5, with D hard to call. The CDR3 sequence is 13 residues long. CDR1 and CDR2 (germline): LGHNA, YNFKEQ. Trimming took 4 bases from V and 3 from J, leaving 9 bases between them.

This clonotype was seen only a few times. The rearrangement joins TRBV7-2 to TRBJ2-7; no clear D gene. The V and J ends lost 1 base and 3 bases respectively, with 13 bases between them. CDR1 and CDR2 (germline): SGHTA, FQGNSA. The CDR3 runs 15 residues. The CDR3 protein is CASSLVADPIYEQYF. The CDR3 DNA sequence: TGTGCCAGCAGCTTAGTCGCGGATCCAATCTACGAGCAGTACTTC.

Here the CDR3 reads CAIRNDRGDETQYF. The CDR3 DNA reads as TGTGCCATCAGAAACGACAGGGGTGACGAGACCCAGTACTTC. V is TRBV10-3 and J is TRBJ2-5, with 8 nucleotides matching TRBD1. The CDR3 sequence is 14 residues long. The V gene end was trimmed by 6 bases and the J gene end by 5 bases; junction bases not matched to a gene: 8. Germline loops: CDR1 ENHRY, CDR2 SYGVKD.

J is TRBJ2-3 and V is TRBV20-1, with D tentatively TRBD2 (5 bases). The CDR3 totals 14 residues. Germline-derived CDR1 and CDR2 are DFQATT and SNEGSKA (reference sequence). V dropped 0 bases and J dropped 6 bases, with 13 bases sitting between them. The CDR3 DNA sequence: TGCAGTGCTAGAGATGACGGACTTAGGGATACGCAGTATTTT. It translates to CSARDDGLRDTQYF.

A few counts support this clonotype. This sequence joins TRBV4-3 and TRBJ2-1, with 10 positions matching TRBD1. Germline trimming cut 0 bases from V and 0 bases from J; bases unmatched to any gene: 2. The CDR3 extends over 17 amino acids. From germline, CDR1 is LGHNA and CDR2 YSLEER. The CDR3 nucleotides read TGCGCCAGCAGCCAAGATAGGACAGGGGGCTCCTACAATGAGCAGTTCTTC. It is translated as CASSQDRTGGSYNEQFF.

This clonotype was seen repeatedly, ten times or more. The chain employs TRBV20-1 and TRBJ2-7; D is perhaps TRBD2 (6 bases). Germline V CDR1 and CDR2: DFQATT, SNEGSKA (reference sequence). Trimming pared 6 bases from V and 6 bases from J, leaving 15 bases between. The length of the CDR3 is 12 residues. In DNA, the CDR3 is TGCAGTGCCCAGGCGGGGTCGAGCGAGCAGTACTTC. It encodes CSAQAGSSEQYF.

This clonotype showed up just a few times. V usage is TRBV4-1 and J usage is TRBJ2-7, with 9 bases lining up with TRBD1. Germline V CDR1 and CDR2: MGHRA, YSYEKL. Trimming cost V 1 base and J 5 bases; bases outside gene matches: 6. CDR3 size: 15 residues. The CDR3 sequence is CASSQGGQGRHEQYF. CDR3 nucleotides: TGCGCCAGCAGCCAAGGGGGACAGGGAAGGCACGAGCAGTACTTC.

This clonotype showed up many times. The chain links TRBV7-9 to TRBJ2-1; 9 bases line up with TRBD2. V was pared by 11 bases and J by 6 bases, with 8 bases of the junction left unmatched. In germline, CDR1 is SEHNR, CDR2 FQNEAQ (reference sequence). The CDR3 has 13 residues. The CDR3 here is CAVPGGRANEQFF. In DNA, the CDR3 is TGTGCCGTGCCCGGCGGGAGGGCCAATGAGCAGTTCTTC.

This clonotype has ten or more counts. The J gene is TRBJ1-2, the V gene TRBV5-1; 9 nucleotides agree with TRBD1. Germline V lookup: CDR1 SGHRS, CDR2 YFSETQ. The CDR3 covers 15 residues. Trimming took 2 bases from V and 0 from J; bases not matched to a gene: 2. The CDR3 bases are TGCGCCAGCAGCTTAGGGACAGGGACTAACTATGGCTACACCTTC. Its translation is CASSLGTGTNYGYTF.

This clonotype has a count of ten or more. This chain links TRBV11-3 with TRBJ2-2; D gene uncertain. Trimming removed 0 bases at V and 3 bases at J, with 5 bases between. The germline V gene encodes CDR1 SGHNT and CDR2 YENEEA. This CDR3 is built from 14 residues. CDR3 in DNA: TGTGCCAGCAGCTTAGAACAAGACACCGGGGAGCTGTTTTTT. Its protein is CASSLEQDTGELFF.

This chain connects TRBV20-1 to TRBJ2-3, with D perhaps TRBD1 (6 bases). Germline-derived CDR1 and CDR2 are DFQATT and SNEGSKA (reference sequence). CDR3 length equals 14 residues. Trimming shortened V by 5 bases and J by 4 bases, and 16 bases separated the two germline ends. The CDR3 here is CSAPRDNRADTQYF. As DNA, the CDR3 is TGCAGTGCTCCGAGGGACAACCGGGCAGATACGCAGTATTTT.

This clonotype has a count of ten or more. This chain joins TRBV6-2 or TRBV6-3 and TRBJ2-3; possible D gene TRBD2, 6 bases. The CDR3 extends over 13 amino acids. Germline CDR1 MNHEY, CDR2 SVGEGT. V lost 6 bases to trimming and J lost 1 base, with 8 bases between them. Here the CDR3 DNA reads TGTGCCAGCAGGACTAGTGGCACAGATACGCAGTATTTT. Translation gives CASRTSGTDTQYF.